The next 27 T cell receptor beta chains were all read from a single sample in a study of cytomegalovirus exposure and HLA in healthy donors. The assay was immunoSEQ multiplex PCR, and TCRdb's table has in-frame clones only and misses some. The sample has around 65,000 clones, over 90% seen once. The sequencing sample was made of PBMCs. The receptors were gathered from a young man in good health and CMV-seropositive.

The chain carries TRBV6-6 and TRBJ2-2, with 8 bases matching TRBD1. Germline values: CDR1 MNHNY, CDR2 SVGAGI (reference sequence). CDR3 size: 13 residues. Trimming took 6 bases from V and 6 from J; bases not matched to a gene: 3. The CDR3 DNA reads as TGTGCCAGCAGGGACAGGGCGGCCGGGGAGCTGTTTTTT. This encodes CASRDRAAGELFF.

The chain carries TRBV7-8 and TRBJ1-1, with no clear D. From germline, CDR1 is SGHVS and CDR2 FQNEAQ. The CDR3 spans 11 residues. The ends were cut back, 1 base at V and 8 bases at J, with 5 bases in the middle. Here the CDR3 DNA reads TGTGCCAGCAGCTTAGGTCGGGAAGCTTTCTTT. Residues: CASSLGREAFF. The full variable domain, its missing parts supplied by reference TRBV7-8 and TRBJ1-1, is GAGVSQSPRYKVAKRGQDVALRCDPISGHVSLFWYQQALGQGPEFLTYFQNEAQLDKSGLPSDRFFAERPEGSVSTLKIQRTQQEDSAVYLCASSLGREAFFGQGTRLTVV.

The V call is TRBV28, the J call TRBJ2-3; a possible D gene is TRBD2 (6 bases). CDR1 MDHEN and CDR2 SYDVKM come from the germline V gene. CDR3 length: 15 residues. The V end lost 2 bases, the J end lost 3 bases, and 12 bases lay between the germline ends. The CDR3 DNA follows: TGTGCCAGCAGTTTAGGCGGGATCGGTACAGATACGCAGTATTTT. This translates into CASSLGGIGTDTQYF.

The chain combines TRBV29-1 with TRBJ2-7; D call uncertain. V gave up 4 bases and J gave up 2 bases, with 9 bases separating them. Germline CDR1 is SQVTM and CDR2 is ANQGSEA. This CDR3 region has 12 residues. CDR3 amino acids: CSVGPGTYEQYF. CDR3 in DNA: TGCAGCGTTGGCCCAGGTACCTACGAGCAGTACTTC.

The chain joins TRBV2 to TRBJ2-1; 16 bases map to TRBD2. The CDR3 loop spans 15 amino acids. Trimming took 6 bases from V and 8 from J; bases not matched to a gene: 4. Germline V gene sequence: CDR1 SNHLY, CDR2 FYNNEI. CDR3 sequence (DNA): TGTGCCAGCAGGCCGGGACTAGCGGGAGGGTATGAGCAGTTCTTC. It codes for CASRPGLAGGYEQFF.

The V call is TRBV29-1, the J call TRBJ2-3; D perhaps matches TRBD1 (6 bases). Deletions cut 3 bases from V and 7 bases from J, with 17 bases between. This CDR3 region has 14 residues. CDR1 SQVTM and CDR2 ANQGSEA come from the germline V gene. Here the CDR3 DNA reads TGCAGCGTTGATTGGGGGCCCCCCCTCCATACGCAGTATTTT. This encodes CSVDWGPPLHTQYF.

The chain employs TRBV2 and TRBJ2-2; D is unresolved. The CDR3 contains 17 residues. The germline CDR1 and CDR2 sequences are SNHLY and FYNNEI. Trimming stripped 6 bases from V and 0 bases from J, with 17 bases between. The CDR3 protein is CASRPSTTLANTGELFF. Written as DNA, the CDR3 is TGTGCCAGCAGACCATCGACAACCCTCGCGAACACCGGGGAGCTGTTTTTT. Together with reference TRBV2 and TRBJ2-2, the CDR3 gives the full variable domain: EPEVTQTPSHQVTQMGQEVILRCVPISNHLYFYWYRQILGQKVEFLVSFYNNEISEKSEIFDDQFSVERPDGSNFTLKIRSTKLEDSAMYFCASRPSTTLANTGELFFGEGSRLTVL.

This clone turned up a few times. The chain recombines TRBV4-1 with TRBJ2-3, with TRBD2 identical over 9 bases. This CDR3 spans 17 amino acids. V gave up 1 base and J gave up 4 bases; unmatched junction bases: 9. Germline CDR1 MGHRA, CDR2 YSYEKL. CDR3 residues: CASSQGLSSGIPDTQYF. CDR3 nucleotides: TGCGCCAGCAGCCAAGGACTCTCTAGCGGGATCCCAGATACGCAGTATTTT.

The chain joins TRBV28 to TRBJ2-7, with 7 bases that match TRBD1. The CDR3 runs to 15 residues. CDR1 is MDHEN and CDR2 is SYDVKM in the germline V gene. V gave up 7 bases and J gave up 3 bases; unmatched junction bases: 12. CDR3 sequence (DNA): TGTGCCAGCAAAACCCCCGGGACAGATTTCTACGAGCAGTACTTC. It yields the protein CASKTPGTDFYEQYF.

This clone was counted a few times. V and J are TRBV5-1 and TRBJ2-2, with D possibly TRBD1 on 6 matching bases. Germline V gene lookup returns CDR1 SGHRS and CDR2 YFSETQ. This CDR3 contains 16 residues. V was trimmed by 0 bases and J by 4 bases, leaving 13 bases between them. Here the CDR3 reads CASSLATGSGTGELFF. CDR3 DNA: TGCGCCAGCAGCTTGGCAACAGGGTCGGGCACCGGGGAGCTGTTTTTT. Full variable domain (outside the CDR3, taken from reference TRBV5-1 and TRBJ2-2): KAGVTQTPRYLIKTRGQQVTLSCSPISGHRSVSWYQQTPGQGLQFLFEYFSETQRNKGNFPGRFSGRQFSNSRSEMNVSTLELGDSALYLCASSLATGSGTGELFFGEGSRLTVL.

V gene TRBV5-4 combines with J gene TRBJ2-6; no clear D. The CDR3 totals 15 residues. V was shortened by 3 bases and J by 0 bases, with 7 bases between the two germline ends. Germline CDR1 SGHNT, CDR2 YYREEE (reference sequence). The CDR3 spells CASSSRNSGANVLTF. In DNA, the CDR3 is TGTGCCAGCAGCTCCAGGAACTCTGGGGCCAACGTCCTGACTTTC.

This chain connects TRBV28 to TRBJ2-7; D is perhaps TRBD1 (6 bases). Trimming cost V 8 bases and J 3 bases, with 11 bases left between them. Germline CDR1 reads MDHEN; CDR2 reads SYDVKM. The CDR3 length is 12 residues. For the CDR3, the DNA is TGTGCCAGCCTTCGGACAGACTACGAGCAGTACTTC. This translates into CASLRTDYEQYF.

The V call is TRBV6-5, the J call TRBJ2-7; D possibly corresponds to TRBD1 (5 bases). V lost 2 bases to trimming and J lost 1 base, with 9 bases between them. From germline, CDR1 is MNHEY and CDR2 SVGAGI. The CDR3 is made up of 14 amino acids. The DNA for the CDR3 is TGTGCCAGCAGTTACCTTGGACAATCCTACGAGCAGTACTTC. It specifies CASSYLGQSYEQYF.

The rearrangement uses TRBV7-9 and TRBJ2-5, with D perhaps TRBD2 (6 bases). The CDR3 runs to 14 residues. Germline V gives CDR1 SEHNR, CDR2 FQNEAQ (reference sequence). The germline V and J ends were trimmed by 11 bases and 2 bases, with 18 bases remaining between them. CDR3 nucleotide sequence: TGTGCCGTAATTACCGGACTAACGCAAGAGACCCAGTACTTC. It is translated as CAVITGLTQETQYF.

This chain connects TRBV28 to TRBJ2-7; TRBD1 matches at 10 bases. The CDR3 is made up of 12 amino acids. Germline V gene data show CDR1 as MDHEN and CDR2 as SYDVKM. V gave up 8 bases and J gave up 5 bases; unmatched junction bases: 3. For the CDR3, the DNA is TGTGCCAGCGGGGGGACAGGGGACGAGCAGTACTTC. It is translated as CASGGTGDEQYF.

The chain recombines TRBV5-4 with TRBJ2-2; the D gene is possibly TRBD2 (5 bases). Trimming pared 6 bases from V and 1 base from J, leaving 16 bases between. Germline V gene lookup returns CDR1 SGHNT and CDR2 YYREEE (reference sequence). The length of the CDR3 is 16 residues. Here the CDR3 reads CASISDGLKNTGELFF. CDR3 sequence (DNA): TGTGCCAGCATCTCGGACGGACTCAAGAACACCGGGGAGCTGTTTTTT. Filled out from reference TRBV5-4 and TRBJ2-2, the complete variable domain reads ETGVTQSPTHLIKTRGQQVTLRCSSQSGHNTVSWYQQALGQGPQFIFQYYREEENGRGNFPPRFSGLQFPNYSSELNVNALELDDSALYLCASISDGLKNTGELFFGEGSRLTVL.

V usage is TRBV28 and J usage is TRBJ2-7, with 12 bases aligning to TRBD2. The CDR3 covers 15 residues. The junction had 8 bases not matched to a gene; V was cut back by 7 bases and J by 4 bases. Germline V gene lookup returns CDR1 MDHEN and CDR2 SYDVKM. The CDR3 sequence is CASTTSGTSGYEQYF. The CDR3 bases are TGTGCCAGCACCACCTCCGGGACTAGCGGGTACGAGCAGTACTTC.

This sequence joins TRBV18 and TRBJ1-2; D is uncertain. The V gene lost 3 bases and the J gene lost 0 bases, with 11 bases spanning the gap. Germline V gene lookup returns CDR1 KGHSH and CDR2 LQKENI. The CDR3 spans 15 residues. CDR3 loop: CASSPNPQANYGYTF. For the CDR3, the DNA is TGTGCCAGCTCACCGAACCCACAAGCTAACTATGGCTACACCTTC.

The chain couples TRBV7-8 to TRBJ2-7, with TRBD2 as a possible D gene (6 bases). From germline, CDR1 is SGHVS and CDR2 FQNEAQ. V lost 4 bases, J lost 0 bases, and 19 bases lay in between. The CDR3 consists of 17 residues. DNA for the CDR3: TGTGCCAGCAGCTATCGCCCGGGGGAGCGGAGCTCCTACGAGCAGTACTTC. It specifies CASSYRPGERSSYEQYF.

The chain recombines TRBV19 with TRBJ2-7; D is perhaps TRBD1 (6 bases). Germline CDR1 and CDR2: LNHDA and SQIVND (reference sequence). V was clipped by 3 bases and J by 4 bases, with 13 bases between them. CDR3 size: 14 residues. CDR3 region: CASSMSAGTYEQYF. CDR3 DNA: TGTGCCAGTAGTATGTCGGCAGGGACATACGAGCAGTACTTC.

J is TRBJ1-4 and V is TRBV5-4; D is perhaps TRBD1 (6 bases). From germline, CDR1 is SGHNT and CDR2 YYREEE (reference sequence). There are 14 residues in the CDR3. V was clipped by 5 bases and J by 5 bases, with 13 bases between them. In DNA, the CDR3 is TGTGCCAGCAGTTCCGAGGGGGGGAATGAAAAACTGTTTTTT. Amino acids: CASSSEGGNEKLFF.

This chain connects TRBV6-1 to TRBJ2-7, with TRBD2 identical over 9 bases. CDR1 is MNHNS and CDR2 is SASEGT in the germline V gene. This CDR3 has 15 amino acids. V shed 5 bases, J shed 4 bases, and the junction held 9 bases outside the gene matches. CDR3 loop: CASSKEAGGSYEQYF. The CDR3, as DNA: TGTGCCAGCAGTAAGGAGGCGGGAGGGTCTTACGAGCAGTACTTC.

The V gene is TRBV14, the J gene TRBJ1-1; D call uncertain. The CDR3 runs 16 residues. V gave up 1 base and J gave up 2 bases, with 14 bases separating them. Germline CDR1 is SGHDN and CDR2 is FVKESK. CDR3: CASSQVSRRFNTEAFF. In DNA form, the CDR3 reads TGTGCCAGCAGCCAAGTTTCTAGGCGGTTTAACACTGAAGCTTTCTTT.

The V gene is TRBV6-5, the J gene TRBJ2-1, with 8 bases aligning to TRBD2. This CDR3 has 15 residues. Trimming took 2 bases from V and 2 from J; bases not matched to a gene: 2. CDR1 MNHEY and CDR2 SVGAGI come from the germline V gene. The DNA for the CDR3 is TGTGCCAGCAGTTACCCGGGACTAGCCTACAATGAGCAGTTCTTC. Translating it yields CASSYPGLAYNEQFF.

This rearrangement joins TRBV6-6 to TRBJ2-7; 9 positions agree with TRBD1. The CDR3 is made up of 15 amino acids. Germline values: CDR1 MNHNY, CDR2 SVGAGI (reference sequence). V trimming: 6 bases; J trimming: 4 bases; junction bases outside the gene matches: 10. CDR3 bases: TGTGCCAGCAGATCCGGCGGGACAGGGATGTACGAGCAGTACTTC. Amino acids: CASRSGGTGMYEQYF.

The gene calls are TRBV21-1 and TRBJ2-2; TRBD1, the table's D call, lacks a check against the DNA. TRBV21-1 is labeled a pseudogene. This CDR3 has 15 amino acids. CDR3 DNA sequence: TGTGCCAGCAGTGTAGGGGGCAACTTCACCGGGGAGCTGTTTTTT. This translates into CASSVGGNFTGELFF.

The chain joins TRBV6-1 to TRBJ1-2; D possibly corresponds to TRBD1 (5 bases). Germline V CDR1 and CDR2: MNHNS, SASEGT. The CDR3 loop spans 13 amino acids. The germline V and J ends were trimmed by 2 bases and 5 bases, with 9 bases remaining between them. CDR3 DNA sequence: TGTGCCAGCAGTGAACAGGGAAGGTATGGCTACACCTTC. It encodes CASSEQGRYGYTF.